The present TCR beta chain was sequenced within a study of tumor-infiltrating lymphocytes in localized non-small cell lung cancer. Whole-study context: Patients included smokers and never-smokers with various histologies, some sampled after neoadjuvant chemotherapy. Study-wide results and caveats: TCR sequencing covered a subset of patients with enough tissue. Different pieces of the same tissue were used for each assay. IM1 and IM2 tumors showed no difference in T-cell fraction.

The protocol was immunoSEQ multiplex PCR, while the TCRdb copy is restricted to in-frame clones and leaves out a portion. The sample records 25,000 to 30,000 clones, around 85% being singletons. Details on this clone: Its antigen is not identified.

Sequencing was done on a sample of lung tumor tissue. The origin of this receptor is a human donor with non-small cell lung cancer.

CDR3 sequence: CASMEDWNSPLHF. CDR3 sequence (DNA): TGTGCCAGTATGGAGGATTGGAATTCACCCCTCCACTTT. This sequence joins TRBV7-2 and TRBJ1-6, with D uncertain. V was cut by 9 bases and J by 7 bases, with 13 bases left in between. Germline V gene data show CDR1 as SGHTA and CDR2 as FQGNSA. This CDR3 has 13 amino acids.